Presented here are 12 T cell receptor beta chains from one specimen sequenced in a study of blood T cell repertoires in COVID-19. Here immunoSEQ multiplex PCR was the method, and the copy in TCRdb shows in-frame clones only, minus some. This sample has under 65,000 clones, with around four fifths found just once. The material sequenced was peripheral blood. The receptors shown here come from a man aged 55 to 70 with COVID-19, enrolled during active disease.

The chain couples TRBV19 to TRBJ1-5, with a tentative D call TRBD1 (5 bases). CDR1 LNHDA and CDR2 SQIVND come from the germline V gene (reference sequence). V was trimmed by 2 bases and J by 4 bases, leaving 15 bases between them. The CDR3 is 16 amino acids. The CDR3 nucleotides are TGTGCCAGTAGTATATCCCCCAGGGCTGGGAATCAGCCCCAGCATTTT. Its translation: CASSISPRAGNQPQHF.

The chain is built from TRBV6-5 and TRBJ1-6; perhaps TRBD1 as D (5 bases). The CDR3 is 14 residues long. Germline CDR1 is MNHEY and CDR2 is SVGAGI. Trimming stripped 0 bases from V and 11 bases from J, with 11 bases between. The CDR3 nucleotides read TGTGCCAGCAGTTACTCGGGTCAGGGCCCACCCCTCCACTTT. This gives the protein CASSYSGQGPPLHF.

The CDR3: CASSQSGEWADTQYF. DNA of the CDR3: TGTGCCAGCAGCCAATCAGGGGAATGGGCAGATACGCAGTATTTT. The V call is TRBV3-1 (or the pseudogene TRBV3-2), the J call TRBJ2-3, with a possible D match to TRBD1 (6 bases). The CDR3 sequence is 15 residues long. Germline values: CDR1 LGHDT, CDR2 YNNKEL (reference sequence). V was cut by 2 bases and J by 4 bases, with 13 bases left in between.

The CDR3 coding sequence is TGTGCTAGTGGTTTGGGCCTCGCGGGGACAGATACGCAGTATTTT. Amino acids: CASGLGLAGTDTQYF. The chain combines TRBV12-5 with TRBJ2-3; a possible D gene is TRBD2 (6 bases). Trimming cost V 1 base and J 3 bases, with 11 bases left between them. CDR1 is LGHNT and CDR2 is FRNRAP in the germline V gene. This CDR3 has 15 residues.

The chain links TRBV10-3 to TRBJ2-2; 7 bases match TRBD1. The CDR3 is 14 residues long. The V gene end was trimmed by 10 bases and the J gene end by 0 bases; junction bases not matched to a gene: 5. CDR1 is ENHRY and CDR2 is SYGVKD in the germline V gene. The DNA for the CDR3 is TGTGCCACCACGGGGACAGCGAACACCGGGGAGCTGTTTTTT. Translating gives CATTGTANTGELFF.

Only one count was recorded for this clone. This chain's CDR3 is CASSLLQGSYNEQFF. CDR3 nucleotide sequence: TGCGCCAGCAGCTTGTTACAGGGCTCCTACAATGAGCAGTTCTTC. The J gene is TRBJ2-1, the V gene TRBV5-1; a possible D gene is TRBD1 (6 bases). The CDR3 runs 15 residues. Trimming pared 1 base from V and 0 bases from J, leaving 8 bases between. Germline values: CDR1 SGHRS, CDR2 YFSETQ.

The chain links TRBV6-5 to TRBJ2-3; a possible D gene is TRBD1 (5 bases). The CDR3 has 12 amino acids. Trimming left V 7 bases short and J 8 bases short, with 13 bases between. Germline V CDR1 and CDR2: MNHEY, SVGAGI. The DNA for the CDR3 is TGTGCCAGCACCAAGGGCCAGGGTACGCAGTATTTT. Translated, it gives CASTKGQGTQYF.

The CDR3 spells CSALGGSPSYEQYF. Written as DNA, the CDR3 is TGCAGCGCCCTTGGGGGCTCTCCTTCCTACGAGCAGTACTTC. V is TRBV29-1 and J is TRBJ2-7, with D possibly matching TRBD1 (6 bases). The V gene's germline CDR1 is SQVTM and CDR2 ANQGSEA. This CDR3 has 14 residues. V was pared by 7 bases and J by 1 base, with 17 bases between.

In this sample, this clone turned up a few times. The gene calls are TRBV5-1 and TRBJ2-1; perhaps TRBD2 as D (6 bases). CDR3 length: 15 amino acids. Germline assignment: CDR1 SGHRS and CDR2 YFSETQ. V lost 1 base and J 2 bases, leaving 10 bases between the germline ends. The CDR3 nucleotides read TGCGCCAGCAGCTTGATCGGGGGAACCTACAATGAGCAGTTCTTC. This sequence encodes CASSLIGGTYNEQFF.

The chain joins TRBV4-3 to TRBJ2-7, with D perhaps TRBD2 (5 bases). V lost 5 bases, J lost 4 bases, and 12 bases lay in between. Per germline, CDR1 LGHNA and CDR2 YSLEER. This CDR3 comprises 13 residues. The DNA of the CDR3 is TGCGCCAGCAGCACTTCCTCGGGGTACGAGCAGTACTTC. Its translation: CASSTSSGYEQYF.

This clone was observed a few times. V is TRBV7-6 and J is TRBJ2-7; TRBD1 aligns across 7 bases. This CDR3 has 15 residues. J was trimmed by 2 bases and V by 5 bases; bases with no gene match: 9. The germline V gene has CDR1 SGHVS and CDR2 FNYEAQ. The CDR3 DNA sequence: TGTGCCAGCAGCCTTAGGACAGGCGACCCCTACGAGCAGTACTTC. Translation gives CASSLRTGDPYEQYF. Filled out from reference TRBV7-6 and TRBJ2-7, the complete variable domain reads GAGVSQSPRYKVTKRGQDVALRCDPISGHVSLYWYRQALGQGPEFLTYFNYEAQQDKSGLPNDRFSAERPEGSISTLTIQRTEQRDSAMYRCASSLRTGDPYEQYFGPGTRLTVT.

The rearrangement links TRBV18 to TRBJ2-7, with TRBD1 matching over 7 bases. CDR3 length equals 15 residues. From germline, CDR1 is KGHSH and CDR2 LQKENI. J gave up 2 bases and V 2 bases, and 6 bases lay outside the gene matches. The CDR3: CASSPYRDSPYEQYF. In DNA form, the CDR3 reads TGTGCCAGCTCACCATACAGGGACAGTCCCTACGAGCAGTACTTC.